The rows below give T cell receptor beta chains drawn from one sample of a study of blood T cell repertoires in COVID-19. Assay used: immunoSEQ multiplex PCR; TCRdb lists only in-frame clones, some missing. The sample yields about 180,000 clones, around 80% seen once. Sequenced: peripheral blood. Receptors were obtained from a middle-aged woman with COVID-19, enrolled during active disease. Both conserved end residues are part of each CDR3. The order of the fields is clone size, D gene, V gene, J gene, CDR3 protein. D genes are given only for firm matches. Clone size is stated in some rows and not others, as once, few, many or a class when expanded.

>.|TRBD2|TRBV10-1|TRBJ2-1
CASSERLAGASEQFF
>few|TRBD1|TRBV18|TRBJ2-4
CASSGGTGGNIQYF
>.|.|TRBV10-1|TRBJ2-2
CASSVEPTGELFF
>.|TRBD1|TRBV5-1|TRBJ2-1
CASSLTGQGNDEQFF
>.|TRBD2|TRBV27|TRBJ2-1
CASSLGDGTSERQFF
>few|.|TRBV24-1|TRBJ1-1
CATSAGGVQGNTEAFF
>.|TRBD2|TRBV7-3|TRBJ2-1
CASSSAKTSGQFF
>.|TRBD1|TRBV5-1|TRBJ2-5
CASSLARTGEETQYF
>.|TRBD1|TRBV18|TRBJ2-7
CASSQPGQGLHEQYF
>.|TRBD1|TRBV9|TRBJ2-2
CASSVGKGGSTGELFF
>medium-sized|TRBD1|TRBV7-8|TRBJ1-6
CASSLASGTANNSPLHF
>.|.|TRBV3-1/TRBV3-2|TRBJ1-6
CASSQVGQYNSPLHF
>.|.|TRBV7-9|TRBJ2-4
CASSWTGTHVAKNIQYF
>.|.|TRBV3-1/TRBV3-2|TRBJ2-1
CASSRRWRGPYNEQFF
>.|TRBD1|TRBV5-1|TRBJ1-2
CASSLATGTAYGYTF
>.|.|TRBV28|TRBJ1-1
CASSFERRRNTEAFF
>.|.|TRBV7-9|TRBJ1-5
CASSLEGQPQHF
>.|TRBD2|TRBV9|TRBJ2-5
CASSPFHSGVETQYF
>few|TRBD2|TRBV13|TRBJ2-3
CASTAKLGGLAGSLGTDTQYF
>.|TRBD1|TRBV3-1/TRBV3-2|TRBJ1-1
CASSQARTGFTEAFF
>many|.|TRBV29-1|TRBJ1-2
CSVELTGHGYTF
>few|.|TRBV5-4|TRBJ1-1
CASSLPRGTEAFF
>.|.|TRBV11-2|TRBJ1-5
CASSHGLSNQPQHF
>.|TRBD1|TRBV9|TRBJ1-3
CASSPQGAAGNTIYF
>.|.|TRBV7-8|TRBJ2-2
CASSLSAGLLYTGELFF
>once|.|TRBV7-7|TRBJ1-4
CASRAGDEKLFF
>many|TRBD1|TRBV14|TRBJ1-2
CASSAGTGTFGYTF
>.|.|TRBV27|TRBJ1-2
CASSQTDNYGYTF
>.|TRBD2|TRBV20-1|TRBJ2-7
CSASTTGGQYF
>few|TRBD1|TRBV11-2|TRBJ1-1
CASSSRRGGFGNTEAFF
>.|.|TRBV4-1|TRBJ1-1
CASSQSPRAWTEAFF
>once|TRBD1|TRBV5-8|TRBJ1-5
CASSGGDRGSNQPQHF
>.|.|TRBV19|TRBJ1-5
CASSPGDQPQHF
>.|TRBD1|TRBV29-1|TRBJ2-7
CSVEGQGPYEQYF
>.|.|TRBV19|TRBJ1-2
CASSRSPRLYGYTF
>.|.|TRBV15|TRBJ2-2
CATSSECHGQCGVRNTGELFF
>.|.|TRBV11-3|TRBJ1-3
CASSRGSDPRSGNTIYF
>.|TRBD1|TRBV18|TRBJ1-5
CASSTDRGQANQPQHF
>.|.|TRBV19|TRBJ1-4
CASSISGANEKLFF
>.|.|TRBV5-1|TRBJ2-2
CASSFFQGTGELFF
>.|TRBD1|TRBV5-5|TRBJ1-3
CASSPGQGRNTIYF
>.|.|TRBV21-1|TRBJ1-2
CASSKESAGGRYGYTF
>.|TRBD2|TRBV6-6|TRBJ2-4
CASRLAGEAKNIQYF
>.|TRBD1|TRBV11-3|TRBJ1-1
CASSLRGQGNTEAFF
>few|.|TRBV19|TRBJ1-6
CASSISTQDNSPLHF
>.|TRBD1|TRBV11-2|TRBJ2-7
CASSLGQGTYEQYF
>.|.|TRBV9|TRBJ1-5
CASSVGGGASNQPQHF
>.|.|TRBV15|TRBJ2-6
CATSRQGGLLSGANVLTF
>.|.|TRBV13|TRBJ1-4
CASSLFEQGTNEKLFF
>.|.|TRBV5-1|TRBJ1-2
CASSRVYRDKGYTF
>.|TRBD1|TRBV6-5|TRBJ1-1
CASRAQGGSPSEAFF
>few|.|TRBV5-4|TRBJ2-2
CASSMWTATGELFF
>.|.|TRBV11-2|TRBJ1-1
CASSLGGGIRLPVF